This T cell receptor beta chain was recovered during a study of OX40 agonist ivuxolimab in advanced cancers. Across the whole study: Every 2 weeks, patients got intravenous ivuxolimab at one of six dose levels (0.01-10 mg/kg).

Sequencing used immunoSEQ multiplex PCR; TCRdb keeps in-frame clones, though not all of them. This table holds tens of thousands of clones, 80% to 90% found once. Germline CDR1 is ENHRY and CDR2 is SYGVKD. The CDR3 consists of 13 residues. Trimming took 11 bases from V and 5 from J, leaving 18 bases between them. This material consisted of CD4+ or CD8+ T cells sorted from blood, taken in a trial of the OX40 agonist ivuxolimab. The chain combines TRBV10-3 with TRBJ2-5, with a possible D match to TRBD1 (5 bases). This TCR was recovered from an adult with an advanced solid tumor such as melanoma, head and neck, liver or kidney cancer. CDR3: CAAATQGWETQYF. For the CDR3, the DNA is TGTGCCGCCGCGACTCAGGGATGGGAGACCCAGTACTTC.